The present T cell receptor beta chain was sequenced within a study of blood T cell repertoires in COVID-19. Study in general: PBMCs, B-cell-depleted T cells, or T cells were the source of the cDNA or gDNA that made up the material.

The junction had 12 bases not matched to a gene; V was cut back by 8 bases and J by 8 bases. The germline gives CDR1 SGHRS, CDR2 YFSETQ. This CDR3 contains 13 residues. The sample holds a few counts of this clone. Profiled with immunoSEQ multiplex PCR; TCRdb holds only in-frame clones, not every one. Of about 170,000 clones in the sample, 79% were seen once. This receptor was taken from a woman between 65 and 79 years old in a cohort exposed to, infected with or recovered from COVID-19 (not recorded which). Sequenced sample: PBMCs or T cells enriched from blood (not recorded which). The genes are TRBV5-1 and TRBJ1-2; TRBD1 aligns across 7 bases. CDR3 amino acids: CASLAGQVGGYTF. DNA of the CDR3: TGCGCCAGTTTAGCCGGACAGGTCGGCGGCTACACCTTC.